The 15 T cell receptor beta chains listed next were all sequenced from one sample in a study of identical twins. TCRdb ran MiXCR on the 5' RACE reads and lists one entry per CDR3 protein. The top ten hold approximately 12% of the sample, which has a few hundred thousand distinct CDR3 sequences, roughly 20% seen once. Sequenced material: naive T cells sorted from blood. The receptors derive from a man aged 45-60 years in good health.

The chain combines TRBV5-6 with TRBJ2-3; weak D call: TRBD2 (6 bases). Germline CDR1 and CDR2: SGHDT and YYEEEE. The V end was cut by 6 bases, the J end by 2 bases, with 13 bases between. This CDR3 is 14 amino acids long. The CDR3 spells CASTVGLLTDTQYF. For the CDR3, the DNA is TGTGCCAGCACCGTGGGACTTCTCACAGATACGCAGTATTTT. Supplemented by reference TRBV5-6 and TRBJ2-3, the full variable domain reads DAGVTQSPTHLIKTRGQQVTLRCSPKSGHDTVSWYQQALGQGPQFIFQYYEEEERQRGNFPDRFSGHQFPNYSSELNVNALLLGDSALYLCASTVGLLTDTQYFGPGTRLTVL.

A few counts support this clonotype. J is TRBJ2-1 and V is TRBV6-4, with a tentative D call TRBD2 (6 bases). This CDR3 spans 15 amino acids. The V end lost 4 bases, the J end lost 1 base, and 11 bases lay between the germline ends. Germline V gene data show CDR1 as MRHNA and CDR2 as SNTAGT. CDR3 bases: TGTGCCAGCAGTGCCAGAGCGGGTTCCTACAATGAGCAGTTCTTC. The encoded protein is CASSARAGSYNEQFF.

A few counts support this clonotype. The chain couples TRBV4-3 to TRBJ1-4; no firm D call. Germline assignment: CDR1 LGHNA and CDR2 YSLEER. V lost 4 bases and J 10 bases, leaving 16 bases between the germline ends. The CDR3 is 14 amino acids. CDR3 sequence reads: CASSRTTWEGKLFF. As DNA, the CDR3 is TGCGCCAGCAGCCGAACGACGTGGGAGGGAAAACTGTTTTTT.

There are many counts of this clonotype. V gene TRBV10-3 combines with J gene TRBJ1-5, with D possibly matching TRBD1 (6 bases). The CDR3 has 15 amino acids. CDR1 and CDR2 (germline): ENHRY, SYGVKD. V was pared by 10 bases and J by 0 bases, with 16 bases between. The CDR3 spells CASRQDHYSNQPQHF. In DNA form, the CDR3 reads TGTGCCAGCCGACAGGACCACTATAGCAATCAGCCCCAGCATTTT.

J is TRBJ1-2 and V is TRBV25-1, with 7 bases matching TRBD1. The CDR3 extends over 15 amino acids. V shed 4 bases and J 4 bases; nucleotides not matched to a gene: 9. CDR1 and CDR2 (germline): MGHDK, SYGVNS. This chain's CDR3 is CASSALTGAGYGYTF. For the CDR3, the DNA is TGTGCCAGCAGTGCCCTTACAGGGGCTGGCTATGGCTACACCTTC.

The chain's CDR3 is CASGRIGGGIYEQYF. CDR3 nucleotides: TGTGCCAGCGGACGCATCGGGGGCGGGATCTACGAGCAGTACTTC. The chain couples TRBV28 to TRBJ2-7; D is tentatively TRBD1 or TRBD2 (6 bases each). The length of the CDR3 is 15 residues. The germline CDR1 and CDR2 sequences are MDHEN and SYDVKM. V was pared by 8 bases and J by 3 bases, with 20 bases between.

This clonotype was recorded many times. This chain joins TRBV4-1 and TRBJ1-1, with D unresolved. Germline V lookup: CDR1 MGHRA, CDR2 YSYEKL. Trimming pared 5 bases from V and 1 base from J, leaving 14 bases between. The CDR3 is 15 amino acids. The CDR3 bases are TGCGCCAGCAGCAATGTCCCCCAACAGAACACTGAAGCTTTCTTT. It yields the protein CASSNVPQQNTEAFF.

This clonotype was counted many times. V and J are TRBV29-1 and TRBJ2-7; tentatively, D is TRBD1 (6 bases). Trimming left V 7 bases short and J 0 bases short, with 10 bases between. The CDR3 is 12 residues long. CDR1 and CDR2 (germline): SQVTM, ANQGSEA. The CDR3 DNA follows: TGCAGCGCTTGGGACAACTCCTACGAGCAGTACTTC. Translated: CSAWDNSYEQYF.

This clonotype was counted only a few times. This chain uses TRBV12-3 or TRBV12-4 with TRBJ1-2; 9 bases are shared with TRBD1. The trim removed 6 bases at V and 8 bases at J, leaving 7 bases unmatched. CDR3 size: 13 residues. The CDR3 loop is CASSLQGAGGYTF. The CDR3 nucleotides read TGTGCCAGCAGCCTACAGGGGGCGGGCGGCTACACCTTC.

This clonotype has only a few counts. This rearrangement joins TRBV6-1 to TRBJ2-7; D unresolved. Germline V lookup: CDR1 MNHNS, CDR2 SASEGT. With 7 bases removed from V and 2 bases from J, the gap between germline ends came to 15 bases. The CDR3 totals 14 residues. The CDR3 DNA sequence: TGTGCCAGCAATCCGAACGGGTCCCCCTACGAGCAGTACTTC. Protein: CASNPNGSPYEQYF.

V and J are TRBV24-1 and TRBJ2-2; D gene unclear. The CDR3 contains 17 residues. The V gene lost 10 bases and the J gene lost 0 bases, with 20 bases spanning the gap. From germline, CDR1 is KGHDR and CDR2 SFDVKD. The CDR3 sequence is CATEYGPGSTNTGELFF. The CDR3 region has the DNA TGTGCCACGGAGTACGGACCTGGCAGCACGAACACCGGGGAGCTGTTTTTT.

This clonotype was seen only a few times. The chain carries TRBV5-1 and TRBJ2-7; 9 bases map to TRBD1. CDR3 length: 15 amino acids. V was clipped by 4 bases and J by 6 bases; unmatched bases: 11. CDR1 and CDR2 (germline): SGHRS, YFSETQ. CDR3 nucleotide sequence: TGCGCCAGCAGCCGAGAGGGACAGGGAGTTGGCGAGCAGTACTTC. Amino acid sequence: CASSREGQGVGEQYF. The full variable domain, completed using reference TRBV5-1 and TRBJ2-7, is KAGVTQTPRYLIKTRGQQVTLSCSPISGHRSVSWYQQTPGQGLQFLFEYFSETQRNKGNFPGRFSGRQFSNSRSEMNVSTLELGDSALYLCASSREGQGVGEQYFGPGTRLTVT.

The chain carries TRBV20-1 and TRBJ1-1; D remains unclear. There are 12 residues in the CDR3. Germline values: CDR1 DFQATT, CDR2 SNEGSKA (reference sequence). The V end was cut by 0 bases, the J end by 6 bases, with 8 bases between. As DNA, the CDR3 is TGCAGTGCTAGAGATGGGCGACCTGAAGCTTTCTTT. This translates into CSARDGRPEAFF.

A few counts support this clonotype. The chain combines TRBV7-6 with TRBJ2-3; 7 positions agree with TRBD2. Germline loops: CDR1 SGHVS, CDR2 FNYEAQ. The CDR3 sequence is 15 residues long. V lost 2 bases to trimming and J lost 0 bases; unmatched junction nucleotides: 2. The CDR3 is CASSLSGISTDTQYF. CDR3 DNA: TGTGCCAGCAGCTTAAGCGGGATTAGCACAGATACGCAGTATTTT.

This clonotype was found many times. The chain employs TRBV4-1 and TRBJ1-2; TRBD1 aligns across 9 bases. The CDR3 contains 15 residues. From germline, CDR1 is MGHRA and CDR2 YSYEKL. V lost 4 bases, J lost 4 bases, and 7 bases stayed unmatched. The CDR3: CASSPWDRVSYGYTF. The CDR3 region has the DNA TGCGCCAGCAGCCCCTGGGACAGGGTGAGCTATGGCTACACCTTC.